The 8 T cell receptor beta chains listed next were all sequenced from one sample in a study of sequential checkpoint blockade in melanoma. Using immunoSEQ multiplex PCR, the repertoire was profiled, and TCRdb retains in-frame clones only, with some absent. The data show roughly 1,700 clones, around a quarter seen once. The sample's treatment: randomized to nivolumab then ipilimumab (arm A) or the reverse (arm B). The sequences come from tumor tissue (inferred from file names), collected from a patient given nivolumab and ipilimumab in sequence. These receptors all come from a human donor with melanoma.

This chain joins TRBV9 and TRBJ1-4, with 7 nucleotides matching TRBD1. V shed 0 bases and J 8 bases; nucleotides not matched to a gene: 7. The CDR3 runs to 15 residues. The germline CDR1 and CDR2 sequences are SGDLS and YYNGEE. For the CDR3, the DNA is TGTGCCAGCAGCGTAGATGACAGGGAGATGGAAAAACTGTTTTTT. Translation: CASSVDDREMEKLFF.

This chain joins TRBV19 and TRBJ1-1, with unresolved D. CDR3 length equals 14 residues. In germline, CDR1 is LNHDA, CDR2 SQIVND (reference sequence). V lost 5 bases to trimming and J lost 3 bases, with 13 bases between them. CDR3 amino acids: CASSPSWWDTEAFF. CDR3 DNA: TGTGCCAGTAGTCCCAGTTGGTGGGACACTGAAGCTTTCTTT.

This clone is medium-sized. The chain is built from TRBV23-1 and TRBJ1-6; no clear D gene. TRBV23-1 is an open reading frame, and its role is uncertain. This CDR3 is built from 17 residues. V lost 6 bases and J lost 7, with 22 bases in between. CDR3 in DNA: TGCGCCAGCAGCCAAGATTTCTCTCCTAGCAAGAATTCACCCCTCCACTTT. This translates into CASSQDFSPSKNSPLHF.

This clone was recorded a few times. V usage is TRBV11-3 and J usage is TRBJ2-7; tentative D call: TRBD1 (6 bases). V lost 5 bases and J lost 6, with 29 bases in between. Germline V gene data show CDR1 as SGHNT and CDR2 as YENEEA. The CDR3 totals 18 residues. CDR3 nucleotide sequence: TGTGCCAGCAGCCACCCCTCCCGGGACACAAACCCCCTTGGCGAGCAGTACTTC. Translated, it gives CASSHPSRDTNPLGEQYF.

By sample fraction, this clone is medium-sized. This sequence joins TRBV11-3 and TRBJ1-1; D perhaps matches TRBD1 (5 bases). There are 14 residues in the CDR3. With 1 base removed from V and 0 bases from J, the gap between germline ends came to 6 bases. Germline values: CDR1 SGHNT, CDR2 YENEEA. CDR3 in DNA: TGTGCCAGCAGCTTAGGGGGGATGAACACTGAAGCTTTCTTT. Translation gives CASSLGGMNTEAFF.

The CDR3 reads CASTLAGVEKLFF. In DNA, the CDR3 is TGTGCCAGCACCCTTGCAGGGGTCGAAAAACTGTTTTTT. The chain joins TRBV28 to TRBJ1-4; tentatively, D is TRBD1 (6 bases). Trimming shortened V by 7 bases and J by 8 bases, and 14 bases separated the two germline ends. Germline values: CDR1 MDHEN, CDR2 SYDVKM. The CDR3 is made up of 13 amino acids.

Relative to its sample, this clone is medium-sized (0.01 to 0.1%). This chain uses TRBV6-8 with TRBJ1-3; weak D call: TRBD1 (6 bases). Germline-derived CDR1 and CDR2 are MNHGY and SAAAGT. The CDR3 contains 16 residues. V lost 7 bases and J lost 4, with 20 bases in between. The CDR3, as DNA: TGTGCCAGCACCAAATCGGGGGGGCCTTCGGGAAACACCATATATTTT. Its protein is CASTKSGGPSGNTIYF.

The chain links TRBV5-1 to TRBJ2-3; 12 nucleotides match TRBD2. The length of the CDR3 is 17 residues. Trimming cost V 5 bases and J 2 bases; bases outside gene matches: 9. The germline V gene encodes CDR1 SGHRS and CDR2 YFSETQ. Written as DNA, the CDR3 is TGCGCCAGCAGATCCCTAACTAGCGGGGGGAACACAGATACGCAGTATTTT. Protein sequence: CASRSLTSGGNTDTQYF.